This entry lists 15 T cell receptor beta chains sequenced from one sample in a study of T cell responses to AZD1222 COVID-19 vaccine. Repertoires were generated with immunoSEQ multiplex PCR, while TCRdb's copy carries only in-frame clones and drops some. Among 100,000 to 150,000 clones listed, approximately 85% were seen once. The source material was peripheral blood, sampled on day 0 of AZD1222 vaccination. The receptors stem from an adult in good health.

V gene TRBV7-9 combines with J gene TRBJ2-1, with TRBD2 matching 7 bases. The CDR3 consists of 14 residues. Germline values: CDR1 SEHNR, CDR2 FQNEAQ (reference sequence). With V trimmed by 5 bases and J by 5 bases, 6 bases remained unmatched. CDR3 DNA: TGTGCCAGCAGCGGCAGCGGGAAGGACAATGAGCAGTTCTTC. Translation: CASSGSGKDNEQFF.

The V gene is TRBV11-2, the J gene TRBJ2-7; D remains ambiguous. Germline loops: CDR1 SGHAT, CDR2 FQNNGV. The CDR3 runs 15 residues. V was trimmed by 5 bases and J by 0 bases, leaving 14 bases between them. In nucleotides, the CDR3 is TGTGCCAGCAGCCGTTCGCCGGAGAGCTCCTACGAGCAGTACTTC. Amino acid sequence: CASSRSPESSYEQYF. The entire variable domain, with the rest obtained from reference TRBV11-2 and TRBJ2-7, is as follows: EAGVAQSPRYKIIEKRQSVAFWCNPISGHATLYWYQQILGQGPKLLIQFQNNGVVDDSQLPKDRFSAERLKGVDSTLKIQPAKLEDSAVYLCASSRSPESSYEQYFGPGTRLTVT.

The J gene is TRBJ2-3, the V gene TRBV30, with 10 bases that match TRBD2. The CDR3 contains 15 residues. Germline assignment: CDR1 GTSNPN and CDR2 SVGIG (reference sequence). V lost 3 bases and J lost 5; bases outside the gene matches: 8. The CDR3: CAWSHSGGHRDTQYF. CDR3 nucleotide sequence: TGTGCCTGGAGCCATAGCGGGGGGCATCGAGATACGCAGTATTTT.

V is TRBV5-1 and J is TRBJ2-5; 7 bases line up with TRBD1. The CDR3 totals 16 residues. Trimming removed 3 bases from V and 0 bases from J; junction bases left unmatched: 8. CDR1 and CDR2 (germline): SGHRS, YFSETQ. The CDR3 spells CASSSAGTDNQETQYF. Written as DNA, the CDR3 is TGCGCCAGCAGCTCCGCCGGGACAGATAACCAAGAGACCCAGTACTTC.

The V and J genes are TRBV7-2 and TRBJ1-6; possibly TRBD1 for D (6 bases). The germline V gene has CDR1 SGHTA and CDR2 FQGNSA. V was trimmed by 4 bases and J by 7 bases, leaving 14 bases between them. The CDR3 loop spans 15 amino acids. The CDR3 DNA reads TGTGCCAGCAGCTCTAGACAGGCTCAGAATTCACCCCTCCACTTT. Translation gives CASSSRQAQNSPLHF.

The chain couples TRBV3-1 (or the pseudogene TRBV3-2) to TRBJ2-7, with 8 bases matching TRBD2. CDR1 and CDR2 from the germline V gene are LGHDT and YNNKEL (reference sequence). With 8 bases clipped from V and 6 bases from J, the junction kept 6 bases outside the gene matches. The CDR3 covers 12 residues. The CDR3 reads CASELAGSEQYF. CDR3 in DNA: TGTGCCAGCGAATTAGCGGGGAGCGAGCAGTACTTC.

CDR3: CASSQMGLDEQYF. Written as DNA, the CDR3 is TGTGCCAGCAGCCAAATGGGGCTCGACGAGCAGTACTTC. The genes are TRBV3-1 (or the pseudogene TRBV3-2) and TRBJ2-7, with D maybe TRBD1 (5 bases). V dropped 2 bases and J dropped 5 bases, with 10 bases sitting between them. The CDR3 contains 13 residues. CDR1 and CDR2 from the germline V gene are LGHDT and YNNKEL (reference sequence).

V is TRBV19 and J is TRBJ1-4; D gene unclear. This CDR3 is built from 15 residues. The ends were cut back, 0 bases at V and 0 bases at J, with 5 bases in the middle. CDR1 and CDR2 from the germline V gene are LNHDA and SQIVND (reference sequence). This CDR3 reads CASSIDFATNEKLFF. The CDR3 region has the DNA TGTGCCAGTAGTATAGACTTTGCAACTAATGAAAAACTGTTTTTT.

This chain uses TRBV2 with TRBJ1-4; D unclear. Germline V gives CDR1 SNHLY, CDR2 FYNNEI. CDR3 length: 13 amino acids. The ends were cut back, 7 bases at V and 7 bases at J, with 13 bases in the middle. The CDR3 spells CASMRSILEKLFF. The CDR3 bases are TGTGCCAGCATGCGCAGCATACTTGAAAAACTGTTTTTT.

CDR3 protein: CASSFQRNTEAFF. Written as DNA, the CDR3 is TGTGCCAGCAGTTTCCAGAGGAACACTGAAGCTTTCTTT. This chain links TRBV27 with TRBJ1-1; D uncertain. V was pared by 3 bases and J by 1 base, with 6 bases between. Germline V gene lookup returns CDR1 MNHEY and CDR2 SMNVEV (reference sequence). The CDR3 length is 13 residues.

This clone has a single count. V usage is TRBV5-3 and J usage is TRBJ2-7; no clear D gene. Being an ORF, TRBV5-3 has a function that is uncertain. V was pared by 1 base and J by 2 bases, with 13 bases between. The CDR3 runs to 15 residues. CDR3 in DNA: TGTGCCAGAAGCTTGTACCCCAGAATCCCCTACGAGCAGTACTTC. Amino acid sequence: CARSLYPRIPYEQYF.

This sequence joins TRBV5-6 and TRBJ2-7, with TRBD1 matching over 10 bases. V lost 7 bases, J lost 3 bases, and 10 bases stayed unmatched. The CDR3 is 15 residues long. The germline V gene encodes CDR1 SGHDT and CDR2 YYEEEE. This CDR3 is CASRLLGTGDYEQYF. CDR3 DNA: TGTGCCAGCCGCCTCCTCGGGACAGGGGACTACGAGCAGTACTTC.

The DNA for the CDR3 is TGTGCCATCAGTGAGTCGAAGGGCGACAGGGGGGATGGCTACACCTTC. The encoded protein is CAISESKGDRGDGYTF. This chain joins TRBV10-3 and TRBJ1-2, with 9 positions matching TRBD1. The V segment lost 0 bases and the J segment 6 bases; nucleotides outside the gene matches: 8. The CDR3 loop spans 16 amino acids. Looked up from germline, CDR1 is ENHRY and CDR2 is SYGVKD.

Written as DNA, the CDR3 is TGTGCCAGTTCCCCCCTCACAGGGGGCGGCGACGAGCAGTACTTC. Encoded protein: CASSPLTGGGDEQYF. This chain joins TRBV19 and TRBJ2-7, with 9 bases identical to TRBD1. V lost 8 bases, J lost 5 bases, and 13 bases stayed unmatched. The CDR3 is made up of 15 amino acids. Germline V gene data show CDR1 as LNHDA and CDR2 as SQIVND (reference sequence).

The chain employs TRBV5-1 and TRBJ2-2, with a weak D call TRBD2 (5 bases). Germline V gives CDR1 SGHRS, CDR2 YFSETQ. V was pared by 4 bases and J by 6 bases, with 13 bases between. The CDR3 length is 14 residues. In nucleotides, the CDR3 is TGCGCCAGCAGCCCGGACTCGAGGGCCGGGGAGCTGTTTTTT. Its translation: CASSPDSRAGELFF.